Listed here are 12 T cell receptor beta chains from one sample, sequenced in a study of monozygotic twins with inflammatory bowel disease. TCRdb re-called the 5' RACE reads; every CDR3 protein appears as one record, without DNA. This listing includes around 410,000 distinct CDR3 sequences. Sequenced input: blood. These receptor sequences come from a human donor with ulcerative colitis or Crohn's disease, or a healthy co-twin of an affected twin (not recorded which).

J is TRBJ2-5 and V is TRBV5-1; no DNA is available, so the TRBD2 call from TCRdb remains unchecked. In germline, CDR1 is SGHRS, CDR2 YFSETQ. The CDR3 loop spans 12 amino acids. The CDR3 region is CASGGPQETQYF.

This chain links TRBV30 with TRBJ1-2. This CDR3 has 14 amino acids. CDR1 is GTSNPN and CDR2 is SVGIG in the germline V gene (reference sequence). The CDR3 is CAWSRPEERYGYTF.

This sequence joins TRBV3-1 and TRBJ2-6; TCRdb's D gene call, TRBD2, goes unchecked for lack of DNA. Germline V gene lookup returns CDR1 LGHDT and CDR2 YNNKEL (reference sequence). CDR3 length: 18 amino acids. Here the CDR3 reads CASSLWDSRTAGANVLTF.

CDR3 loop: CSLEGGPGNEQFF. This chain links TRBV20-1 with TRBJ2-1; TCRdb selects TRBD1, and the lack of DNA leaves this call unchecked. The CDR3 runs to 13 residues. Per the germline V gene, CDR1 is DFQATT and CDR2 is SNEGSKA (reference sequence).

The V call is TRBV5-4, the J call TRBJ2-5; TCRdb returns TRBD1, unconfirmable since there is no DNA. The length of the CDR3 is 15 residues. Germline CDR1 and CDR2: SGHNT and YYREEE (reference sequence). This chain's CDR3 is CASSSPGQLQETQYF. Together with reference TRBV5-4 and TRBJ2-5, the CDR3 gives the full variable domain: ETGVTQSPTHLIKTRGQQVTLRCSSQSGHNTVSWYQQALGQGPQFIFQYYREEENGRGNFPPRFSGLQFPNYSSELNVNALELDDSALYLCASSSPGQLQETQYFGPGTRLLVL.

The chain joins TRBV7-6 to TRBJ1-6; lacking DNA, the TRBD1 call made by TCRdb goes unchecked. The CDR3 totals 13 residues. The V gene's germline CDR1 is SGHVS and CDR2 FNYEAQ. CDR3 loop: CASSLGDSKPLHF.

The V gene is TRBV12-3 or TRBV12-4, the J gene TRBJ2-7; no DNA is available, so the TRBD1 call from TCRdb remains unchecked. CDR3 length: 14 amino acids. CDR3: CASSPGTVMYEQYF.

CDR3 region: CASSFTNTEAFF. The chain uses TRBV12-3 or TRBV12-4 and TRBJ1-1. The CDR3 has 12 amino acids.

This chain joins TRBV18 and TRBJ1-5. Per germline, CDR1 KGHSH and CDR2 LQKENI. This CDR3 comprises 15 residues. CDR3 amino acids: CASSPDWAVNQPQHF. Complete variable domain (other parts from reference TRBV18 and TRBJ1-5): NAGVMQNPRHLVRRRGQEARLRCSPMKGHSHVYWYRQLPEEGLKFMVYLQKENIIDESGMPKERFSAEFPKEGPSILRIQQVVRGDSAAYFCASSPDWAVNQPQHFGDGTRLSIL.

The chain combines TRBV7-2 with TRBJ1-1. From germline, CDR1 is SGHTA and CDR2 FQGNSA. The CDR3 is made up of 14 amino acids. This chain's CDR3 is CASSLNVGGEGAFF. Looking up the rest from reference TRBV7-2 and TRBJ1-1 gives the full variable domain: GAGVSQSPSNKVTEKGKDVELRCDPISGHTALYWYRQSLGQGLEFLIYFQGNSAPDKSGLPSDRFSAERTGGSVSTLTIQRTQQEDSAVYLCASSLNVGGEGAFFGQGTRLTVV.

The CDR3 protein is CSARDRGLGANVLTF. V gene TRBV29-1 combines with J gene TRBJ2-6; TCRdb reports TRBD1, a call that lacks DNA to check it against. Germline-derived CDR1 and CDR2 are SQVTM and ANQGSEA. The CDR3 has 15 residues.

This chain joins TRBV5-1 and TRBJ1-6. The CDR3 spans 17 residues. Germline assignment: CDR1 SGHRS and CDR2 YFSETQ. This CDR3 is CASSLVIGGVYNSPLHF.